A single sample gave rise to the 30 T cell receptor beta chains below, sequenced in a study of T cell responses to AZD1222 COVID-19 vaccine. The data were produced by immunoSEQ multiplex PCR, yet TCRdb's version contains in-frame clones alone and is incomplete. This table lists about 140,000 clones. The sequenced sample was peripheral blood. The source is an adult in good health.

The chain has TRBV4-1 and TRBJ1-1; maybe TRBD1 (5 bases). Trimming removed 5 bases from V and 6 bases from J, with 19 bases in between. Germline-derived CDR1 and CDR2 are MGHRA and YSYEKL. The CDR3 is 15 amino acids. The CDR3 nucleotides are TGCGCCAGCAGCGTGCTCGGGGCGCTGGGGGCTGAAGCTTTCTTT. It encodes CASSVLGALGAEAFF.

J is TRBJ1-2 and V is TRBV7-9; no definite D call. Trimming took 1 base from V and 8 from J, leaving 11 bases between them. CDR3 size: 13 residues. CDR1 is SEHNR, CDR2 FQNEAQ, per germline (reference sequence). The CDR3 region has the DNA TGTGCCAGCAGCTTAGAAAGAGGGAACGGCTACACCTTC. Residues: CASSLERGNGYTF.

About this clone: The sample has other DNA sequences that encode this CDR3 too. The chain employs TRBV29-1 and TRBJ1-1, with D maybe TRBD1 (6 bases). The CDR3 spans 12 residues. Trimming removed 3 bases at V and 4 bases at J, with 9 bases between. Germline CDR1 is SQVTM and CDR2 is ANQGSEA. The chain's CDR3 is CSVDRGGTEAFF. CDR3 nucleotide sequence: TGCAGCGTTGATAGGGGGGGCACTGAAGCTTTCTTT.

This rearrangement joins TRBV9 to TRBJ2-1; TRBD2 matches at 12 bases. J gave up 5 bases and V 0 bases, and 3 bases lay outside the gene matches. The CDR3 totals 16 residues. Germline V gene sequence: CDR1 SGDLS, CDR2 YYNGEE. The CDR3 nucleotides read TGTGCCAGCAGCGTAGGCAGGACTAGCGGGAACAATGAGCAGTTCTTC. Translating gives CASSVGRTSGNNEQFF. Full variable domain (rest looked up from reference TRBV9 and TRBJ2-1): DSGVTQTPKHLITATGQRVTLRCSPRSGDLSVYWYQQSLDQGLQFLIQYYNGEERAKGNILERFSAQQFPDLHSELNLSSLELGDSALYFCASSVGRTSGNNEQFFGPGTRLTVL.

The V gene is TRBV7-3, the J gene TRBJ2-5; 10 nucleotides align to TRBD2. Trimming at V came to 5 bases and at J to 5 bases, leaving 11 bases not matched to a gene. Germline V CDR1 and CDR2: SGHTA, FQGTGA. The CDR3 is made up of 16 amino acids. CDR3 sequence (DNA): TGTGCCAGCAGCCTCCTCCCAGCGGGGGGGAGGGAGACCCAGTACTTC. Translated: CASSLLPAGGRETQYF.

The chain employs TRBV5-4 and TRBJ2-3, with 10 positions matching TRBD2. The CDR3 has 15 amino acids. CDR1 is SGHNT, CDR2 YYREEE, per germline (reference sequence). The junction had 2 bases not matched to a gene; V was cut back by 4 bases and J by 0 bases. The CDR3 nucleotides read TGTGCCAGCAGCCCTAGCGGGGGAAGCACAGATACGCAGTATTTT. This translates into CASSPSGGSTDTQYF.

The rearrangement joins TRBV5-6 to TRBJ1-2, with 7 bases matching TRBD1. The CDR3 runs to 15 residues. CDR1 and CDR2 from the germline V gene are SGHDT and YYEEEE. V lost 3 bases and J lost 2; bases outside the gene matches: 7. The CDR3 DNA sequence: TGTGCCAGCAGCTGGACGGACAGGCCCAACTATGGCTACACCTTC. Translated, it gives CASSWTDRPNYGYTF.

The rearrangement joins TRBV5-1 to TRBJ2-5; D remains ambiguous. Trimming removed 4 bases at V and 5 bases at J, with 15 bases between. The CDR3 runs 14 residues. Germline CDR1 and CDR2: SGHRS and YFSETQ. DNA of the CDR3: TGCGCCAGCAGCATACGCCCCCCCTCTGAGACCCAGTACTTC. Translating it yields CASSIRPPSETQYF.

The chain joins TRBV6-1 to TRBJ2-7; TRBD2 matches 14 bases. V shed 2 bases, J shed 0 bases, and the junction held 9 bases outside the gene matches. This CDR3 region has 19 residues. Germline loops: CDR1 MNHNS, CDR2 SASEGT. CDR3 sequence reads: CASSERLAGGPRLSYEQYF. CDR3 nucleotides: TGTGCCAGCAGTGAACGACTAGCGGGGGGGCCGAGGCTCTCCTACGAGCAGTACTTC.

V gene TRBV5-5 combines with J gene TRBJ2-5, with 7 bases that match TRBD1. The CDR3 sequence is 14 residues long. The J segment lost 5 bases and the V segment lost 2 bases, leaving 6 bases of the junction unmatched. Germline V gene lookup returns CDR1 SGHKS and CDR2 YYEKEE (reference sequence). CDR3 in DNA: TGTGCCAGCAGCTTTGAGGGGGCGCGGGAGACCCAGTACTTC. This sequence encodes CASSFEGARETQYF.

CDR3 nucleotides: TGTGCCAGCAGCTGCCCGGGACAGGGGGTAGGCGGCACAGATACGCAGTATTTT. Translated, it gives CASSCPGQGVGGTDTQYF. The chain uses TRBV12-1 and TRBJ2-3; the table's D call, TRBD1, was not checked against the DNA. TRBV12-1 is given as a pseudogene. The CDR3 spans 18 residues.

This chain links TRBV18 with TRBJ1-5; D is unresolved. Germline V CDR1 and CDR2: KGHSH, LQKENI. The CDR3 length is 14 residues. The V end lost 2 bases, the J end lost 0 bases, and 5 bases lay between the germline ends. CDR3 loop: CASSPNYSNQPQHF. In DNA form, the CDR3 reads TGTGCCAGCTCACCAAACTATAGCAATCAGCCCCAGCATTTT.

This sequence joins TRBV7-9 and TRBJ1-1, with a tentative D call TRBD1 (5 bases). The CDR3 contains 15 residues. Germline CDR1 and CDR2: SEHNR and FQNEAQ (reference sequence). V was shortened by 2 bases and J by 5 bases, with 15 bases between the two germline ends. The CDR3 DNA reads TGTGCCAGCAGCTTACGTCAGGGCGGGAGGACTGAAGCTTTCTTT. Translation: CASSLRQGGRTEAFF.

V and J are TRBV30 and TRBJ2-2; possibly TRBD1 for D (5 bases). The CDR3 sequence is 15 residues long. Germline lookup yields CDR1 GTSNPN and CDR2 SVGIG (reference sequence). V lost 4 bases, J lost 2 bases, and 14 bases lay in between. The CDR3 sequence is CAWTRTFTNTGELFF. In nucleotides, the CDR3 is TGTGCCTGGACACGGACATTCACAAACACCGGGGAGCTGTTTTTT.

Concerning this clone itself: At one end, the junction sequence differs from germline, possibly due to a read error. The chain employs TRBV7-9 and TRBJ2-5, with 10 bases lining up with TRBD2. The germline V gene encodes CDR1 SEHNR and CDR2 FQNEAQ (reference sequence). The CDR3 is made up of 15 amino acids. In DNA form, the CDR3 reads TGTGCCAGCAGCCTAGCGGGGGCGATACAAGAGACCCAGTACTTC. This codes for CASSLAGAIQETQYF.

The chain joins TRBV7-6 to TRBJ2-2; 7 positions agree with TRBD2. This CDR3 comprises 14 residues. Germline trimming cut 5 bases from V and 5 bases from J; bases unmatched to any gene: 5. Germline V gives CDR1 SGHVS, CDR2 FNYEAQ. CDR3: CASSIRGGTGELFF. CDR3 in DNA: TGTGCCAGCAGCATAAGGGGAGGGACCGGGGAGCTGTTTTTT.

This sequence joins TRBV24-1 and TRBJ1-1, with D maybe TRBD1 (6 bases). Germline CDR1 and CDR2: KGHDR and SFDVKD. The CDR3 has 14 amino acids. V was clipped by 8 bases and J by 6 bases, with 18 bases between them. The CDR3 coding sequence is TGTGCCACCAACTCAGGGAGGGGGTCTTCTGAAGCTTTCTTT. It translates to CATNSGRGSSEAFF.

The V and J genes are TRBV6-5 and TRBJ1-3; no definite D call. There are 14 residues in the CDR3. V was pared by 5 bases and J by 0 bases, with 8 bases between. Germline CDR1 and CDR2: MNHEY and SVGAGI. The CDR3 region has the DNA TGTGCCAGCAGTCAATACGGCTCTGGAAACACCATATATTTT. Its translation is CASSQYGSGNTIYF.

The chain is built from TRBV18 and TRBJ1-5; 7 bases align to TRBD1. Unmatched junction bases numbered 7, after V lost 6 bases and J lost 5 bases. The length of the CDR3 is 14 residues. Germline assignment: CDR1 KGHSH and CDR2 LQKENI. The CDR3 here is CASSTRGGDQPQHF. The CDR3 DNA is TGTGCCAGCTCGACCAGGGGGGGCGATCAGCCCCAGCATTTT. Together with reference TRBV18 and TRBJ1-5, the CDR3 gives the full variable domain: NAGVMQNPRHLVRRRGQEARLRCSPMKGHSHVYWYRQLPEEGLKFMVYLQKENIIDESGMPKERFSAEFPKEGPSILRIQQVVRGDSAAYFCASSTRGGDQPQHFGDGTRLSIL.

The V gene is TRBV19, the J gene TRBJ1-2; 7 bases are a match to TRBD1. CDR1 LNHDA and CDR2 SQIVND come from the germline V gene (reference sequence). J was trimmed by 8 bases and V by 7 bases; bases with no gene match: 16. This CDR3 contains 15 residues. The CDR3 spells CASTPGPDRVGGYTF. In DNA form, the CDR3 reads TGTGCCAGTACCCCTGGGCCAGACAGGGTTGGAGGCTACACCTTC.

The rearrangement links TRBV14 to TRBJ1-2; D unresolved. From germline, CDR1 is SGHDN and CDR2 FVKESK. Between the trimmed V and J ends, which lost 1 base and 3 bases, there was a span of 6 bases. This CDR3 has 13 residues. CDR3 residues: CASSQGRYYGYTF. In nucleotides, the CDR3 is TGTGCCAGCAGCCAAGGGAGGTACTATGGCTACACCTTC.

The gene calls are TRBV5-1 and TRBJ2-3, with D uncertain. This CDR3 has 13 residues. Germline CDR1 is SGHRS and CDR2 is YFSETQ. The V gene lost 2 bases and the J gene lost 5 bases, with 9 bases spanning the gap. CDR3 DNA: TGCGCCAGCAGCTTAGGTACAGTAGATACGCAGTATTTT. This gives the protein CASSLGTVDTQYF.

The DNA for the CDR3 is TGTGCCTCCCGACAGGGGCCGAATCAGCCCCAGCATTTT. This translates into CASRQGPNQPQHF. V and J are TRBV5-6 and TRBJ1-5, with TRBD1 identical over 8 bases. CDR1 is SGHDT, CDR2 YYEEEE, per germline. Trimming removed 10 bases from V and 4 bases from J; junction bases left unmatched: 7. The CDR3 is 13 residues long.

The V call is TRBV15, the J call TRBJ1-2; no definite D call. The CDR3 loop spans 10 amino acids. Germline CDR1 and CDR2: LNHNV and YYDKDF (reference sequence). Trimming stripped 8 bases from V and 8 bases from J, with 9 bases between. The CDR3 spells CATGGVGYTF. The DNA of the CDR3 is TGTGCCACCGGCGGGGTCGGCTACACCTTC. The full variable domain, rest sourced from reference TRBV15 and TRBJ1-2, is DAMVIQNPRYQVTQFGKPVTLSCSQTLNHNVMYWYQQKSSQAPKLLFHYYDKDFNNEADTPDNFQSRRPNTSFCFLDIRSPGLGDTAMYLCATGGVGYTFGSGTRLTVV.

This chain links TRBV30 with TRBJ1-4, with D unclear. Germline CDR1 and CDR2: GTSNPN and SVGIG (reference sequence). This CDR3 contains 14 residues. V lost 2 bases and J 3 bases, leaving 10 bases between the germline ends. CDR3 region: CAWSTGLANEKLFF. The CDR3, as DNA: TGTGCCTGGAGTACTGGGTTAGCTAATGAAAAACTGTTTTTT.

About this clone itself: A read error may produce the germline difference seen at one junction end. This CDR3 reads CAISVTGEAIF. CDR3 sequence (DNA): TGTGCCATCAGTGTAACAGGGGAAGCGATCTTC. The genes are TRBV10-3 and TRBJ2-1; 7 bases line up with TRBD1. CDR1 and CDR2 from the germline V gene are ENHRY and SYGVKD. CDR3 size: 11 residues.

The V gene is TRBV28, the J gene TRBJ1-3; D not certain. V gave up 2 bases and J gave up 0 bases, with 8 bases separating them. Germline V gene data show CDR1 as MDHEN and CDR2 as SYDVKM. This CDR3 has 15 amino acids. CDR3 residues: CASSLVGNSGNTIYF. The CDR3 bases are TGTGCCAGCAGTTTAGTGGGGAACTCTGGAAACACCATATATTTT.

The CDR3 loop is CATSRVLGQGHNQPQHF. The CDR3 DNA follows: TGTGCCACCAGCCGGGTCCTGGGACAGGGCCACAATCAGCCCCAGCATTTT. The chain has TRBV27 and TRBJ1-5; 9 nucleotides align to TRBD1. The CDR3 extends over 17 amino acids. V lost 10 bases, J lost 3 bases, and 16 bases stayed unmatched. Germline CDR1 reads MNHEY; CDR2 reads SMNVEV (reference sequence).

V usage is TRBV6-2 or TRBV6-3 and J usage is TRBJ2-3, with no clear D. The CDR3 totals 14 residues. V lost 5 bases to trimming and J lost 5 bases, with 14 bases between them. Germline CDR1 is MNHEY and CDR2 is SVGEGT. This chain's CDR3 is CASSTTPGGDTQYF. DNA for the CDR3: TGTGCCAGCAGTACGACCCCGGGCGGAGATACGCAGTATTTT.

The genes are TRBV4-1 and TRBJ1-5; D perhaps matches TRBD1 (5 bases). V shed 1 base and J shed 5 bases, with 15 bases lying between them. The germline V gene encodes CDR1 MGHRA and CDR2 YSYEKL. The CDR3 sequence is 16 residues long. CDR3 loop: CASSQGTGDGYQPQHF. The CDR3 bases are TGCGCCAGCAGCCAAGGGACTGGGGACGGCTATCAGCCCCAGCATTTT.